Below are 21 T cell receptor beta chains sequenced from a single sample in a study of cytomegalovirus exposure and HLA in healthy donors. Measured with immunoSEQ multiplex PCR; TCRdb has only the in-frame clones, and not every one. Of some 150,000 clones listed, about 89% are singletons. Sequenced material: PBMCs. The receptor source for this set is a man younger than 30 in good health and CMV-seropositive.

The CDR3 sequence is CASSLDPVTDRAGLRYGYTF. The CDR3 DNA reads TGTGCCAGCAGCTTAGATCCCGTTACCGACAGGGCTGGGTTACGCTATGGCTACACCTTC. The chain links TRBV11-2 to TRBJ1-2, with 7 nucleotides matching TRBD1. CDR3 length: 20 residues. Unmatched junction bases numbered 20, after V lost 0 bases and J lost 4 bases. Germline V gene lookup returns CDR1 SGHAT and CDR2 FQNNGV.

The V and J genes are TRBV18 and TRBJ1-5; 7 bases are shared with TRBD1. Germline lookup yields CDR1 KGHSH and CDR2 LQKENI. The CDR3 length is 16 residues. Trimming took 0 bases from V and 4 from J; bases not matched to a gene: 6. This chain's CDR3 is CASSPPGTALNQPQHF. Written as DNA, the CDR3 is TGTGCCAGCTCACCACCGGGGACAGCCCTTAATCAGCCCCAGCATTTT.

The gene calls are TRBV6-1 and TRBJ1-1; D is uncertain. Trimming took 0 bases from V and 2 from J, leaving 10 bases between them. Germline values: CDR1 MNHNS, CDR2 SASEGT. The CDR3 spans 15 residues. The CDR3 protein is CASSEALLGNTEAFF. In DNA form, the CDR3 reads TGTGCCAGCAGTGAAGCGCTTTTGGGCAACACTGAAGCTTTCTTT.

In this sample, this clone turned up once. V usage is TRBV4-2 and J usage is TRBJ2-1; D is perhaps TRBD2 (6 bases). V was trimmed by 5 bases and J by 9 bases, leaving 20 bases between them. Looked up from germline, CDR1 is LGHNA and CDR2 is YNFKEQ. This CDR3 contains 15 residues. The CDR3 spells CASSGLAGRSAEQFF. CDR3 nucleotide sequence: TGTGCCAGCAGCGGCCTGGCGGGGCGCTCAGCTGAGCAGTTCTTC.

This chain links TRBV9 with TRBJ2-7; 7 bases are a match to TRBD2. With 4 bases clipped from V and 2 bases from J, the junction kept 9 bases outside the gene matches. CDR3 length: 15 amino acids. The germline V gene encodes CDR1 SGDLS and CDR2 YYNGEE. The CDR3 here is CASSLGGGFAYEQYF. Written as DNA, the CDR3 is TGTGCCAGCAGCTTGGGGGGGGGTTTCGCCTACGAGCAGTACTTC.

The chain uses TRBV9 and TRBJ2-1; D may be TRBD1 (5 bases). Germline-derived CDR1 and CDR2 are SGDLS and YYNGEE. The CDR3 totals 16 residues. V lost 0 bases to trimming and J lost 0 bases, with 10 bases between them. For the CDR3, the DNA is TGTGCCAGCAGCGTAGGGGGCTCACTCTCCTACAATGAGCAGTTCTTC. Amino acid sequence: CASSVGGSLSYNEQFF.

DNA of the CDR3: TGTGCCAGCAGCTTAGAGGGGACTCGGAATGAGCAGTTCTTC. It is translated as CASSLEGTRNEQFF. The V call is TRBV13, the J call TRBJ2-1, with a tentative D call TRBD2 (6 bases). Trimming left V 1 base short and J 7 bases short, with 11 bases between. This CDR3 has 14 residues. Looked up from germline, CDR1 is PRHDT and CDR2 is FYEKMQ (reference sequence). The full variable domain, in which reference TRBV13 and TRBJ2-1 provide the parts outside the CDR3, is AAGVIQSPRHLIKEKRETATLKCYPIPRHDTVYWYQQGPGQDPQFLISFYEKMQSDKGSIPDRFSAQQFSDYHSELNMSSLELGDSALYFCASSLEGTRNEQFFGPGTRLTVL.

To note about this clone: One junction end does not reproduce the germline sequence, and a read error may be involved. The chain combines TRBV7-7 with TRBJ2-3, with a weak D call TRBD2 (5 bases). Germline V lookup: CDR1 SSHAT, CDR2 FNYEAQ (reference sequence). This CDR3 region has 16 residues. CDR3 sequence: CASSLRLAKPTDTQYF. The CDR3 nucleotides read TGTGCTAGCAGCTTAAGGCTAGCTAAGCCCACAGATACGCAGTATTTT.

The chain uses TRBV9 and TRBJ2-1; 7 nucleotides align to TRBD1. The CDR3 loop spans 15 amino acids. Germline trimming cut 0 bases from V and 5 bases from J; bases unmatched to any gene: 5. Per germline, CDR1 SGDLS and CDR2 YYNGEE. The CDR3 protein is CASSVDRGSHNEQFF. The CDR3 DNA is TGTGCCAGCAGCGTAGACAGGGGAAGCCACAATGAGCAGTTCTTC.

The chain employs TRBV7-2 and TRBJ1-3; no definite D call. The CDR3 covers 12 residues. V gave up 5 bases and J gave up 4 bases, with 6 bases separating them. The germline V gene encodes CDR1 SGHTA and CDR2 FQGNSA. CDR3 nucleotide sequence: TGTGCCAGCAGCCCCCTCGGAAACACCATATATTTT. Its protein product is CASSPLGNTIYF.

This rearrangement joins TRBV14 to TRBJ2-7; 8 positions match TRBD1. Trimming cost V 0 bases and J 4 bases; bases outside gene matches: 11. Germline-derived CDR1 and CDR2 are SGHDN and FVKESK. The CDR3 totals 17 residues. Written as DNA, the CDR3 is TGTGCCAGCAGCCAAGATTTGCCGGGACAGGTCTTGTACGAGCAGTACTTC. Amino acid sequence: CASSQDLPGQVLYEQYF.

The chain carries TRBV2 and TRBJ1-1, with D possibly TRBD1 on 5 matching bases. Germline CDR1 and CDR2: SNHLY and FYNNEI. CDR3 length: 12 amino acids. Trimming cost V 8 bases and J 6 bases, with 13 bases left between them. CDR3 protein: CASEGDWAEAFF. CDR3 coding DNA: TGTGCCAGCGAAGGGGACTGGGCTGAAGCTTTCTTT.

This chain links TRBV7-8 with TRBJ2-7; tentatively, D is TRBD1 (5 bases). CDR3 size: 13 residues. Trimming left V 1 base short and J 5 bases short, with 9 bases between. CDR1 is SGHVS and CDR2 is FQNEAQ in the germline V gene. For the CDR3, the DNA is TGTGCCAGCAGCTTAGGGGGCGGCGACGAGCAGTACTTC. Translating it yields CASSLGGGDEQYF. Complete variable domain (other parts from reference TRBV7-8 and TRBJ2-7): GAGVSQSPRYKVAKRGQDVALRCDPISGHVSLFWYQQALGQGPEFLTYFQNEAQLDKSGLPSDRFFAERPEGSVSTLKIQRTQQEDSAVYLCASSLGGGDEQYFGPGTRLTVT.

This chain links TRBV11-2 with TRBJ2-3, with D unresolved. Per the germline V gene, CDR1 is SGHAT and CDR2 is FQNNGV. V was clipped by 4 bases and J by 14 bases, with 16 bases between them. The CDR3 length is 12 residues. The DNA for the CDR3 is TGTGCCAGCAGCTCATATACCCTCCTAACGTATTTT. Translated, it gives CASSSYTLLTYF.

The chain uses TRBV4-3 and TRBJ2-7; D might be TRBD2 (6 bases). The V and J ends lost 0 bases and 6 bases respectively, with 9 bases between them. Germline V CDR1 and CDR2: LGHNA, YSLEER. The CDR3 loop spans 13 amino acids. CDR3 coding DNA: TGCGCCAGCAGCCAAGATACGGGGGTCGAGCAGTACTTC. Translating it yields CASSQDTGVEQYF.

V is TRBV4-1 and J is TRBJ2-7; the match to TRBD2 covers 12 bases. CDR3 size: 16 residues. J gave up 4 bases and V 1 base, and 5 bases lay outside the gene matches. In germline, CDR1 is MGHRA, CDR2 YSYEKL. CDR3 sequence (DNA): TGCGCCAGCAGCCAAGTTGCTAGCGGGAGGGCTTACGAGCAGTACTTC. Amino acid sequence: CASSQVASGRAYEQYF.

The chain carries TRBV2 and TRBJ2-7, with TRBD1 matching 12 bases. V lost 8 bases to trimming and J lost 4 bases; unmatched junction nucleotides: 6. The V gene's germline CDR1 is SNHLY and CDR2 FYNNEI. The CDR3 sequence is 14 residues long. CDR3 bases: TGTGCCAGCTGCGAGGGACAGGGGGCGTACGAGCAGTACTTC. As protein: CASCEGQGAYEQYF.

In its sample, this clone was seen a few times. The chain employs TRBV29-1 and TRBJ1-6, with D possibly matching TRBD1 (5 bases). The CDR3 consists of 13 residues. Trimming removed 3 bases from V and 9 bases from J, with 12 bases in between. CDR1 is SQVTM, CDR2 ANQGSEA, per germline. The CDR3 nucleotides read TGCAGCGTTGAGCGGGGGAAGGGTTCACCCCTCCACTTT. This sequence encodes CSVERGKGSPLHF.

The CDR3 loop reads CASSQDELAPYGTQYF. The CDR3 bases are TGCGCCAGCAGCCAAGATGAACTAGCTCCGTACGGTACGCAGTATTTT. The chain has TRBV4-3 and TRBJ2-3; a possible D gene is TRBD2 (6 bases). Germline V lookup: CDR1 LGHNA, CDR2 YSLEER. V gave up 0 bases and J gave up 8 bases, with 18 bases separating them. CDR3 length equals 16 residues.

The chain links TRBV5-1 to TRBJ1-1, with D possibly TRBD1 on 6 matching bases. Looked up from germline, CDR1 is SGHRS and CDR2 is YFSETQ. The CDR3 loop spans 14 amino acids. With 4 bases removed from V and 3 bases from J, the gap between germline ends came to 13 bases. CDR3 DNA: TGCGCCAGCAGCCTGATGGACAGATACACTGAAGCTTTCTTT. Protein: CASSLMDRYTEAFF.

The genes are TRBV6-5 and TRBJ2-1, with TRBD1 identical over 8 bases. Germline V gives CDR1 MNHEY, CDR2 SVGAGI. The CDR3 contains 14 residues. J lost 9 bases, V lost 7 bases, and 11 bases had no gene match. CDR3 residues: CASTGQGDGFEQFF. CDR3 bases: TGTGCCAGCACCGGACAGGGAGATGGGTTTGAGCAGTTCTTC.